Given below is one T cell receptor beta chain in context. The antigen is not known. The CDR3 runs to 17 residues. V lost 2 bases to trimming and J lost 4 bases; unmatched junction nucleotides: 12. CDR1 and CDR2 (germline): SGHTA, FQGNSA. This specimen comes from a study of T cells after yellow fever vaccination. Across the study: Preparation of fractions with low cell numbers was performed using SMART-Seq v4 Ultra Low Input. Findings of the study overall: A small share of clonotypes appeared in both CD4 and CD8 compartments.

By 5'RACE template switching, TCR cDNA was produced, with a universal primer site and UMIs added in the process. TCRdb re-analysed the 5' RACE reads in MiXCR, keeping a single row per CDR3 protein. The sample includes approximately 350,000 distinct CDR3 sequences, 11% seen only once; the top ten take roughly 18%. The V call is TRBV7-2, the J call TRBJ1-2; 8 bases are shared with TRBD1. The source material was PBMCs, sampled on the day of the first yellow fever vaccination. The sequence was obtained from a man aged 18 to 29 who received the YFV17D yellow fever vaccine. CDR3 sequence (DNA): TGTGCCAGCAGCTTACTCCCGCCGGACAGGGACCTCTATGGCTACACCTTC. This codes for CASSLLPPDRDLYGYTF.